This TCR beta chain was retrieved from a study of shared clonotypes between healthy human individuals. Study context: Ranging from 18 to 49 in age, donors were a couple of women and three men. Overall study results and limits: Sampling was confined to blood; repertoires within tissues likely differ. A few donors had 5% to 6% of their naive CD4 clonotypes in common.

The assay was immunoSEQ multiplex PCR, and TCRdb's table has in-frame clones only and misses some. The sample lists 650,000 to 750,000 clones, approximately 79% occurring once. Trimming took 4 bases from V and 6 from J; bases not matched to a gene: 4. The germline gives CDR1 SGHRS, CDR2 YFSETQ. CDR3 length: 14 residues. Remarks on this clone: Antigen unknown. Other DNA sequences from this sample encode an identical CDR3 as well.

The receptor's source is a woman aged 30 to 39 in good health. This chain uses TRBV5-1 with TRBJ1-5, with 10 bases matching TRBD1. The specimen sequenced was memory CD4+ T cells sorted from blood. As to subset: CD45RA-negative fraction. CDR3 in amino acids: CASSPGTGAQPQHF. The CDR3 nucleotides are TGCGCCAGCAGCCCGGGGACAGGGGCTCAGCCCCAGCATTTT.